This T cell receptor (beta chain) is drawn from a study of blood T cells in healthy people across ages. This clonotype was picked up one time. Alongside a J-beta primer mix, a sample-barcoded 5' primer served in a second PCR lasting about 6 to 12 cycles. TCRdb fed the 5' RACE reads into MiXCR, producing one record per CDR3 protein. The table includes about 770,000 distinct CDR3 sequences, around 43% detected once. CDR3 length: 14 residues. CDR1 and CDR2 from the germline V gene are SGHTA and FQGTGA. Trimming removed 0 bases at V and 7 bases at J, with 12 bases between. The TCR sequence derives from a man in his sixties in good health. This chain links TRBV7-3 with TRBJ2-5; D not resolved. Sequencing used blood. The CDR3 loop is CASSLTPEAGTQYF. The CDR3 nucleotides read TGTGCCAGCAGCTTAACCCCAGAGGCCGGGACCCAGTACTTC.